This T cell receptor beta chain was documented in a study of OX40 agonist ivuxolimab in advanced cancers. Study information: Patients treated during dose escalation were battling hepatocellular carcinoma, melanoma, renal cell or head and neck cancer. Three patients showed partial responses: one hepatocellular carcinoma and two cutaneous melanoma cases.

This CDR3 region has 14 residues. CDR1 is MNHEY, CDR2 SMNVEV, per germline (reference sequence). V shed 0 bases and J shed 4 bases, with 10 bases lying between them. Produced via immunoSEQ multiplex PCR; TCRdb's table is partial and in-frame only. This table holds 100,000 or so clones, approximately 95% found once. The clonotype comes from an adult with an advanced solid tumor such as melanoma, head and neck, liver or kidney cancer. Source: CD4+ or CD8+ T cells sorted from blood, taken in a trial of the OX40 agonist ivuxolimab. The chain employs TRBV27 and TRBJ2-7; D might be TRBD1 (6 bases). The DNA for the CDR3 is TGTGCCAGCAGTTTATCGGGCAGGGGATACGAGCAGTACTTC. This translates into CASSLSGRGYEQYF.